The 21 T cell receptor beta chains below come from one sample, sequenced in a study of blood T cell repertoires in COVID-19. This table comes from immunoSEQ multiplex PCR, and its TCRdb copy is limited to in-frame clones, with some not included. Of 200,000 to 250,000 clones listed, roughly four fifths are singletons. The sample was PBMCs or T cells enriched from blood (not recorded which). Receptors were obtained from a woman aged 55-75 years who had recovered from COVID-19.

The chain is built from TRBV10-3 and TRBJ1-2; D not certain. The V and J ends lost 4 bases and 2 bases respectively, with 5 bases between them. Germline assignment: CDR1 ENHRY and CDR2 SYGVKD. This CDR3 spans 12 amino acids. CDR3 in DNA: TGTGCCATCAGTGGAGAAAACTATGGCTACACCTTC. This translates into CAISGENYGYTF.

Only a few counts were recorded for this clone. This chain uses TRBV7-9 with TRBJ1-4; D ambiguous. CDR1 is SEHNR and CDR2 is FQNEAQ in the germline V gene (reference sequence). The CDR3 is 18 residues long. V gave up 0 bases and J gave up 4 bases, with 18 bases separating them. The chain's CDR3 is CASSLALQRGFGNEKLFF. In DNA form, the CDR3 reads TGTGCCAGCAGCTTAGCCCTACAAAGAGGGTTCGGTAATGAAAAACTGTTTTTT.

This chain uses TRBV18 with TRBJ1-3; maybe TRBD1 (5 bases). CDR3 size: 12 residues. The V gene's germline CDR1 is KGHSH and CDR2 LQKENI. Trimming removed 8 bases from V and 4 bases from J, with 9 bases in between. The CDR3 sequence: CASQQEGNTIYF. The CDR3 region has the DNA TGTGCCAGCCAACAGGAAGGAAACACCATATATTTT.

As concerns this clone: In the same sample, other DNA sequences code for this CDR3. The rearrangement links TRBV5-8 to TRBJ2-2; tentative D call: TRBD2 (6 bases). V was cut by 4 bases and J by 1 base, with 8 bases left in between. This CDR3 comprises 14 residues. CDR1 is SGHTS and CDR2 is YDEGEE in the germline V gene. For the CDR3, the DNA is TGTGCCAGCAGCCCCGGGAGGAACACCGGGGAGCTGTTTTTT. Translated, it gives CASSPGRNTGELFF.

J is TRBJ2-3 and V is TRBV5-1; 8 nucleotides line up with TRBD1. The germline gives CDR1 SGHRS, CDR2 YFSETQ. The CDR3 length is 16 residues. The ends lost 4 bases at V and 0 bases at J; junction bases unmatched: 7. CDR3 residues: CASSLDRGWSTDTQYF. The CDR3 DNA reads as TGCGCCAGCAGCCTAGACAGGGGATGGAGCACAGATACGCAGTATTTT.

In this sample, this clone turned up once. The rearrangement joins TRBV21-1 to TRBJ2-3; TRBD2 reflects the table's D call only, with no check against the DNA. TRBV21-1 is a pseudogene locus. There are 19 residues in the CDR3. This CDR3 is CASSVQDASGTSSTDTQYF. The CDR3 coding sequence is TGTGCCAGCAGCGTGCAGGACGCTAGCGGGACCTCTAGCACAGATACGCAGTATTTT.

This chain joins TRBV7-2 and TRBJ2-2; no definite D call. Germline loops: CDR1 SGHTA, CDR2 FQGNSA. The CDR3 is made up of 12 amino acids. V lost 5 bases and J 3 bases, leaving 4 bases between the germline ends. CDR3 sequence (DNA): TGTGCCAGCAGCCTATACACCGGGGAGCTGTTTTTT. This sequence encodes CASSLYTGELFF. Combining the CDR3 with reference TRBV7-2 and TRBJ2-2 gives the whole variable domain GAGVSQSPSNKVTEKGKDVELRCDPISGHTALYWYRQSLGQGLEFLIYFQGNSAPDKSGLPSDRFSAERTGGSVSTLTIQRTQQEDSAVYLCASSLYTGELFFGEGSRLTVL.

J is TRBJ2-1 and V is TRBV7-6; D perhaps matches TRBD1 (5 bases). V dropped 5 bases and J dropped 0 bases, with 11 bases sitting between them. This CDR3 is 15 amino acids long. Germline CDR1 and CDR2: SGHVS and FNYEAQ. The CDR3 region has the DNA TGTGCCAGCAGCCCCGACAGAAACTCCTACAATGAGCAGTTCTTC. Translating it yields CASSPDRNSYNEQFF.

This chain links TRBV27 with TRBJ2-3; a possible D gene is TRBD1 (6 bases). CDR1 is MNHEY, CDR2 SMNVEV, per germline (reference sequence). The V end was cut by 2 bases, the J end by 4 bases, with 13 bases between. This CDR3 has 15 amino acids. For the CDR3, the DNA is TGTGCCAGCAGTTTACGTTCGACAGGTCCAGATACGCAGTATTTT. Its translation is CASSLRSTGPDTQYF.

The V call is TRBV7-9, the J call TRBJ1-1; TRBD1 matches 7 bases. Germline lookup yields CDR1 SEHNR and CDR2 FQNEAQ (reference sequence). V lost 2 bases, J lost 1 base, and 10 bases stayed unmatched. CDR3 length: 17 residues. The CDR3 protein is CASSLYGGGAPNTEAFF. The CDR3 DNA reads as TGTGCCAGCAGCTTATACGGAGGGGGCGCCCCGAACACTGAAGCTTTCTTT.

V usage is TRBV7-6 and J usage is TRBJ2-1, with 7 bases identical to TRBD1. The germline V gene has CDR1 SGHVS and CDR2 FNYEAQ. The ends lost 3 bases at V and 4 bases at J; junction bases unmatched: 0. CDR3 length: 13 amino acids. The CDR3 here is CASSLDRYNEQFF. In DNA, the CDR3 is TGTGCCAGCAGCTTGGACAGGTACAATGAGCAGTTCTTC. Complete variable domain (other parts from reference TRBV7-6 and TRBJ2-1): GAGVSQSPRYKVTKRGQDVALRCDPISGHVSLYWYRQALGQGPEFLTYFNYEAQQDKSGLPNDRFSAERPEGSISTLTIQRTEQRDSAMYRCASSLDRYNEQFFGPGTRLTVL.

In its sample, this clone was seen once. The DNA for the CDR3 is TGCAGCGTAGGGGCGTCCTACGAGCAGTACTTC. It yields the protein CSVGASYEQYF. V usage is TRBV29-1 and J usage is TRBJ2-7, with TRBD1 as a possible D gene (5 bases). Trimming pared 6 bases from V and 1 base from J, leaving 7 bases between. The CDR3 is 11 amino acids. The germline gives CDR1 SQVTM, CDR2 ANQGSEA.

This chain uses TRBV5-1 with TRBJ2-7; TRBD1 might be the D (5 bases). The length of the CDR3 is 14 residues. CDR1 and CDR2 from the germline V gene are SGHRS and YFSETQ. V was shortened by 0 bases and J by 3 bases, with 10 bases between the two germline ends. The CDR3 is CASSLAVGDYEQYF. CDR3 in DNA: TGCGCCAGCAGCTTGGCCGTAGGGGACTACGAGCAGTACTTC.

In this sample, this clone turned up once. This CDR3 is CASSPGQFFGNEQFF. The CDR3 DNA sequence: TGTGCCAGCAGCCCCGGACAGTTTTTCGGGAATGAGCAGTTCTTC. This chain connects TRBV5-6 to TRBJ2-1; D is perhaps TRBD1 (6 bases). CDR1 and CDR2 (germline): SGHDT, YYEEEE. V lost 4 bases and J 7 bases, leaving 18 bases between the germline ends. The CDR3 runs 15 residues.

The V call is TRBV13, the J call TRBJ1-1; TRBD1 aligns across 7 bases. From germline, CDR1 is PRHDT and CDR2 FYEKMQ (reference sequence). The CDR3 is made up of 15 amino acids. J lost 3 bases, V lost 5 bases, and 9 bases had no gene match. The CDR3: CASSRQGGGDTEAFF. DNA for the CDR3: TGTGCCAGCAGCCGACAGGGAGGCGGGGACACTGAAGCTTTCTTT. The variable domain in full, completed from reference TRBV13 and TRBJ1-1, reads AAGVIQSPRHLIKEKRETATLKCYPIPRHDTVYWYQQGPGQDPQFLISFYEKMQSDKGSIPDRFSAQQFSDYHSELNMSSLELGDSALYFCASSRQGGGDTEAFFGQGTRLTVV.

The chain has TRBV27 and TRBJ1-2, with 12 bases fitting TRBD1. CDR3 size: 17 residues. The V segment lost 2 bases and the J segment 5 bases; nucleotides outside the gene matches: 9. Germline V gene data show CDR1 as MNHEY and CDR2 as SMNVEV (reference sequence). The CDR3 region is CASSLRGTGGVSYGYTF. In DNA form, the CDR3 reads TGTGCCAGCAGTTTAAGGGGGACAGGGGGCGTCTCTTATGGCTACACCTTC.

In its sample, this clone was seen many times. V and J are TRBV29-1 and TRBJ1-1, with 9 positions matching TRBD1. From germline, CDR1 is SQVTM and CDR2 ANQGSEA. V lost 4 bases and J lost 4; bases outside the gene matches: 7. The CDR3 has 14 amino acids. The CDR3 DNA sequence: TGCAGCGTTGCGCCCCAGACAGGGGGCACTGAAGCTTTCTTT. Its translation: CSVAPQTGGTEAFF.

The rearrangement uses TRBV5-1 and TRBJ1-4; D remains ambiguous. The V end lost 2 bases, the J end lost 0 bases, and 8 bases lay between the germline ends. The CDR3 is made up of 15 amino acids. Per germline, CDR1 SGHRS and CDR2 YFSETQ. The CDR3 protein is CASSLISATNEKLFF. The DNA for the CDR3 is TGCGCCAGCAGCTTAATATCAGCAACTAATGAAAAACTGTTTTTT.

This clone has a handful of counts. The chain combines TRBV2 with TRBJ1-2; 10 bases match TRBD1. The junction had 10 bases not matched to a gene; V was cut back by 7 bases and J by 8 bases. CDR1 and CDR2 (germline): SNHLY, FYNNEI. This CDR3 spans 14 amino acids. The CDR3 DNA follows: TGTGCCAGCATTCCCGGGACAGGGGTCGGAGGCTACACCTTC. Translated, it gives CASIPGTGVGGYTF.

J is TRBJ2-7 and V is TRBV6-1; D gene unclear. Germline V lookup: CDR1 MNHNS, CDR2 SASEGT. V was trimmed by 5 bases and J by 1 base, leaving 6 bases between them. The CDR3 length is 12 residues. The CDR3 reads CASSNPSYEQYF. DNA of the CDR3: TGTGCCAGCAGTAATCCGTCCTACGAGCAGTACTTC.

The CDR3 loop is CASSGQGAFKNIQYF. DNA for the CDR3: TGTGCCAGCTCCGGACAGGGGGCATTCAAAAACATTCAGTACTTC. This chain connects TRBV19 to TRBJ2-4, with 11 bases lining up with TRBD1. The CDR3 spans 15 residues. The germline gives CDR1 LNHDA, CDR2 SQIVND (reference sequence). The junction had 7 bases not matched to a gene; V was cut back by 9 bases and J by 3 bases.